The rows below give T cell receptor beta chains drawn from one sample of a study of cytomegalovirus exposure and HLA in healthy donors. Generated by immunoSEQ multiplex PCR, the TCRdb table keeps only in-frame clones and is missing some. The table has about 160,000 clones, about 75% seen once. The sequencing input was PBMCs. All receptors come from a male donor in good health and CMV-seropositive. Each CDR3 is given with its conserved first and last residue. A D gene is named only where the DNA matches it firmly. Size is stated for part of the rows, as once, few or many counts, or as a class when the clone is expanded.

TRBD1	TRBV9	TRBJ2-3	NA	CASSKQGRTDTQYF	TGTGCCAGCAGCAAACAGGGGCGGACAGATACGCAGTATTTT
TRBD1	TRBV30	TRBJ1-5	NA	CAWSSYRGQPQHF	TGTGCCTGGAGTTCCTACAGGGGCCAGCCCCAGCATTTT
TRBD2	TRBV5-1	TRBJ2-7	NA	CASSLGAGGLFGEQYF	TGCGCCAGCAGCTTGGGGGCGGGGGGGCTATTTGGGGAGCAGTACTTC
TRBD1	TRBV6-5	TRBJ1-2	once	CASRGQGAVYYGYTF	TGTGCCAGCCGGGGACAGGGGGCTGTTTACTATGGCTACACCTTC
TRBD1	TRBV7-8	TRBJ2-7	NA	CASSSMGQTYEQYF	TGTGCCAGCAGCTCTATGGGACAGACCTACGAGCAGTACTTC
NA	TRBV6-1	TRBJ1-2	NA	CASSKGPPAYGYTF	TGTGCCAGCAGTAAGGGGCCGCCTGCCTATGGCTACACCTTC
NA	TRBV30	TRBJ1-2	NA	CAWSPREGLGYTF	TGTGCCTGGAGTCCCCGGGAGGGGCTTGGCTACACCTTC
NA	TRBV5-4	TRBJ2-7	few	CASSSYQVYEQYF	TGTGCCAGCAGCTCTTATCAGGTCTACGAGCAGTACTTC
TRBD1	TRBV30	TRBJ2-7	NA	CAWRGGSHIGEQYF	TGTGCCTGGAGAGGGGGCAGCCACATCGGGGAGCAGTACTTC
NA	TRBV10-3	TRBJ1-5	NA	CAISELRYSNQPQHF	TGTGCCATCAGTGAGTTACGGTATAGCAATCAGCCCCAGCATTTT
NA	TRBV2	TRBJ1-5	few	CASSEQGGQPQHF	TGTGCCAGCAGTGAGCAGGGAGGACAGCCCCAGCATTTT
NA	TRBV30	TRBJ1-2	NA	CAWKGQSKYGYTF	TGTGCCTGGAAAGGACAGTCTAAGTATGGCTACACCTTC
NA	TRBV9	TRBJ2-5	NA	CASSVGGGEGWPETQYF	TGTGCCAGCAGCGTAGGAGGGGGGGAAGGATGGCCAGAGACCCAGTACTTC
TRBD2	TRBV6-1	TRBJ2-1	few	CASSPTSGGYNEQFF	TGTGCCAGCAGCCCGACTAGCGGGGGTTACAATGAGCAGTTCTTC
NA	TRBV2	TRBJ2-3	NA	CASREVDTQYF	TGTGCCAGCAGGGAGGTTGATACGCAGTATTTT
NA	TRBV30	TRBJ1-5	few	CAWSQSEQPQHF	TGTGCCTGGAGTCAGTCGGAGCAGCCCCAGCATTTT
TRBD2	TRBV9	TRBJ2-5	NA	CASSGGGGDERETQYF	TGTGCCAGCAGCGGGGGGGGAGGGGATGAGCGGGAGACCCAGTACTTC
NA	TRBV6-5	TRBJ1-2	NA	CASSYRGRGYTF	TGTGCCAGCAGTTACAGGGGAAGAGGCTACACCTTC
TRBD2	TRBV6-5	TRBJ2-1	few	CASSYGGSGGPKEQFF	TGTGCCAGCAGTTACGGTGGTAGCGGGGGCCCCAAGGAGCAGTTCTTC
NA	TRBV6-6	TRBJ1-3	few	CASSPGLQSGNTIYF	TGTGCCAGCAGCCCGGGACTTCAGTCTGGAAACACCATATATTTT
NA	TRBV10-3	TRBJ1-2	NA	CAISEGQSYGYTF	TGTGCCATCAGTGAGGGCCAGTCCTATGGCTACACCTTC
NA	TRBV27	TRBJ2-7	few	CASSEIAGSYEQYF	TGTGCCAGCAGCGAAATCGCTGGGAGCTACGAGCAGTACTTC
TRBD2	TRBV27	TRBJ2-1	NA	CASSFSGGPNEQFF	TGTGCCAGCAGTTTCTCGGGGGGGCCAAATGAGCAGTTCTTC
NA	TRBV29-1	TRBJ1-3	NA	CSVAPQQTLSSGNTIYF	TGCAGCGTTGCCCCACAGCAGACCTTAAGCTCTGGAAACACCATATATTTT
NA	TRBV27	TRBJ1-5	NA	CASSNRFLSNQPQHF	TGTGCCAGCAGTAACCGGTTCCTTAGCAATCAGCCCCAGCATTTT
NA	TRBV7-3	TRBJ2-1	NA	CARFREQFF	TGTGCCCGCTTCAGGGAGCAGTTCTTC
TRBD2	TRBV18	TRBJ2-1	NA	CASSLTSGGVNEQFF	TGTGCCAGCTCACTGACTAGCGGGGGGGTTAATGAGCAGTTCTTC
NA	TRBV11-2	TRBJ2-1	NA	CASSLGVGDNEQFF	TGTGCCAGCAGCTTAGGGGTAGGGGACAATGAGCAGTTCTTC
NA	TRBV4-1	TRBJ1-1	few	CASSQGVGDLAFF	TGCGCCAGCAGCCAAGGGGTGGGGGACTTGGCTTTCTTT
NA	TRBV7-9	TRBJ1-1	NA	CASSPVGVFGGAFF	TGTGCCAGCAGCCCAGTAGGGGTATTCGGGGGGGCTTTCTTT
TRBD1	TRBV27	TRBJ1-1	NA	CASSLVPQGVTEAFF	TGTGCCAGCAGTTTGGTCCCGCAGGGGGTAACTGAAGCTTTCTTT
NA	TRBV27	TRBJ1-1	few	CASSTRQENTEAFF	TGTGCCAGCAGTACTCGACAGGAGAACACTGAAGCTTTCTTT
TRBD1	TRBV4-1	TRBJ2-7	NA	CASSQGQGAKGYEQYF	TGCGCCAGCAGCCAGGGACAGGGGGCGAAAGGCTACGAGCAGTACTTC
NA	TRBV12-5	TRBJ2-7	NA	CASGPTTYEQYF	TGTGCTAGTGGTCCTACGACTTACGAGCAGTACTTC
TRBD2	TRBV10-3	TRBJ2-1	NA	CAIRPTSGGASSYNEQFF	TGTGCCATCAGGCCGACTAGCGGGGGGGCGAGCTCCTACAATGAGCAGTTCTTC
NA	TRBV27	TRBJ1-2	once	CASSLGGPNYGYTF	TGTGCCAGCAGTTTAGGGGGCCCTAACTATGGCTACACCTTC
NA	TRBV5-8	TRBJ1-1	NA	CASSWTQKPNTEAFF	TGTGCCAGCAGCTGGACACAAAAACCAAACACTGAAGCTTTCTTT
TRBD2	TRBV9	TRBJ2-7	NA	CASSLAGGEQYF	TGTGCCAGCAGCCTCGCGGGGGGCGAGCAGTACTTC
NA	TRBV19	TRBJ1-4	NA	CASSIDGPPREKLFF	TGTGCCAGTAGTATAGATGGTCCACCTAGGGAAAAACTGTTTTTT
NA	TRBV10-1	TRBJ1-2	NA	CASSESANYGYTF	TGCGCCAGCAGTGAGTCCGCTAACTATGGCTACACCTTC
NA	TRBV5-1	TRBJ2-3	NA	CASSTGHWADTQYF	TGCGCCAGCAGCACAGGGCATTGGGCAGATACGCAGTATTTT
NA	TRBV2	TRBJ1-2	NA	CASSEQGVYGYTF	TGTGCCAGCAGTGAACAAGGGGTCTATGGCTACACCTTC
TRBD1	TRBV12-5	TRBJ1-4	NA	CASGLVTTGSRGPEKLFF	TGTGCTAGTGGTTTGGTAACGACAGGTAGTAGGGGGCCTGAAAAACTGTTTTTT
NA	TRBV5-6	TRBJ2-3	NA	CASSYRGTDTQYF	TGTGCCAGCAGCTATCGAGGCACAGATACGCAGTATTTT